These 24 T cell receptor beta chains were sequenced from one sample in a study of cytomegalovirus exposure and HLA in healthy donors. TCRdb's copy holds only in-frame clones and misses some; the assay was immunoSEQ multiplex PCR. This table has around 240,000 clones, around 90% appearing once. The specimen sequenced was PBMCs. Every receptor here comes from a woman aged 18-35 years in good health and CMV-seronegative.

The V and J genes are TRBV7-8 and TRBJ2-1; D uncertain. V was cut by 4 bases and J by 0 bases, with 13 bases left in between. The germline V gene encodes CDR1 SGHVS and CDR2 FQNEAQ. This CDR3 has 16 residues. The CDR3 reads CASSYYSRRSYNEQFF. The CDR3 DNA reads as TGTGCCAGCAGCTATTACAGCCGTCGCTCCTACAATGAGCAGTTCTTC.

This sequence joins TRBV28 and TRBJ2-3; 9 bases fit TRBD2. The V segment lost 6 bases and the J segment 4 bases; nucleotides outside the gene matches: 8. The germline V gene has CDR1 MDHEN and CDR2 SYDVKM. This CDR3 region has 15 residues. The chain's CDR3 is CASSQAGGLADTQYF. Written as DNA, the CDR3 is TGTGCCAGCAGCCAAGCGGGGGGTTTAGCAGATACGCAGTATTTT.

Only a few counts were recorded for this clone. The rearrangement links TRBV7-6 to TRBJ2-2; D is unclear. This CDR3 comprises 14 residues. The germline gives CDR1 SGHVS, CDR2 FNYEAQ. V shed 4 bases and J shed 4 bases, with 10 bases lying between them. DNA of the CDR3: TGTGCCAGCAGCTCCCGGCGACTCACCGGGGAGCTGTTTTTT. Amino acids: CASSSRRLTGELFF.

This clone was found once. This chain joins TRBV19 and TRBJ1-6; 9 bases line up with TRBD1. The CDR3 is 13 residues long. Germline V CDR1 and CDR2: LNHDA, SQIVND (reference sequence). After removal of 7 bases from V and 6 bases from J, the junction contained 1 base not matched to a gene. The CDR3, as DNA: TGTGCCAGTAAGGGACAGGGTAATTCACCCCTCCACTTT. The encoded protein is CASKGQGNSPLHF.

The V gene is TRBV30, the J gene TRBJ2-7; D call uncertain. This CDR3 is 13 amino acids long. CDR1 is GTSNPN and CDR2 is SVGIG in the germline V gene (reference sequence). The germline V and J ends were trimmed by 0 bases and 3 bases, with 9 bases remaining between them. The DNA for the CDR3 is TGTGCCTGGAGTGTAGTGGCAGGCTACGAGCAGTACTTC. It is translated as CAWSVVAGYEQYF.

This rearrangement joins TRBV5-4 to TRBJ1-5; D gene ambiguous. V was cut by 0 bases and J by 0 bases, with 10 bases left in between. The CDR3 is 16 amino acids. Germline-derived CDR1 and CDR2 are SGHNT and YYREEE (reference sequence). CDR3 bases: TGTGCCAGCAGCTTGGGACTGAAGATTAGCAATCAGCCCCAGCATTTT. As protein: CASSLGLKISNQPQHF.

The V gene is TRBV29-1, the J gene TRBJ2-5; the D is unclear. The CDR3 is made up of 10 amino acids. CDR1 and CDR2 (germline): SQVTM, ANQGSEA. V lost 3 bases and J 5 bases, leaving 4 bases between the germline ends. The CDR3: CSVDAETQYF. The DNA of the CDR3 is TGCAGCGTTGATGCGGAGACCCAGTACTTC.

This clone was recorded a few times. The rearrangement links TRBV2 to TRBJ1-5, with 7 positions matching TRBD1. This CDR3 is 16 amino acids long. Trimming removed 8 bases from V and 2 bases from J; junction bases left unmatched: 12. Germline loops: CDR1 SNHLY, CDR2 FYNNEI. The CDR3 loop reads CASGRDRESGNQPQHF. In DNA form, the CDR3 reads TGTGCCAGCGGAAGAGACAGGGAGTCCGGCAATCAGCCCCAGCATTTT.

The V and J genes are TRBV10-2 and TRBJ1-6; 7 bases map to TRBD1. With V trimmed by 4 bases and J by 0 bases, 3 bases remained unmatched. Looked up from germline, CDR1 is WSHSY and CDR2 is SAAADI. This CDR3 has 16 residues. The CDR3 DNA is TGCGCCAGCAGTGGGGGACAGTTCTCCTATAATTCACCCCTCCACTTT. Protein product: CASSGGQFSYNSPLHF.

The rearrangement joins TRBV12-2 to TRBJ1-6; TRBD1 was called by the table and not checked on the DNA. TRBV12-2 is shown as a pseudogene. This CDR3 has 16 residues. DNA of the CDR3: TGTGCAAGTCGCTTAGGAGGACAGGGGGATAATTCACCCCTCCACTTT. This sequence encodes CASRLGGQGDNSPLHF.

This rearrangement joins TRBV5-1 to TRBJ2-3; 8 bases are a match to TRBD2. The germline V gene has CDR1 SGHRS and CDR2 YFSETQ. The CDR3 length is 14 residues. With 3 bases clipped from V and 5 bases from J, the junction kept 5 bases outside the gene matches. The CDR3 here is CASSYGGGRDTQYF. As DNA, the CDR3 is TGCGCCAGCAGCTACGGCGGGGGGCGAGATACGCAGTATTTT.

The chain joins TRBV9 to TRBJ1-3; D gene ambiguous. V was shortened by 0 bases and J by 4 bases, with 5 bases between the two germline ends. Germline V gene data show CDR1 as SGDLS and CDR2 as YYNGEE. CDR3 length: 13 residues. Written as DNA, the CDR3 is TGTGCCAGCAGCGTAGCTTCCGGAAACACCATATATTTT. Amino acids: CASSVASGNTIYF. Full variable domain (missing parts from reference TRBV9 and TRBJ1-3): DSGVTQTPKHLITATGQRVTLRCSPRSGDLSVYWYQQSLDQGLQFLIQYYNGEERAKGNILERFSAQQFPDLHSELNLSSLELGDSALYFCASSVASGNTIYFGEGSWLTVV.

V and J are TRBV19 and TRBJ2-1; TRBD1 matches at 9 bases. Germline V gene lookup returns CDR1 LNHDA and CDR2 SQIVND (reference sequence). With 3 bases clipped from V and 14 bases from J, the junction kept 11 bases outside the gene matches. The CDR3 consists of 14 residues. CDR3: CASSIGTGTGREFF. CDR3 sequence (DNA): TGTGCCAGTAGTATCGGAACCGGGACAGGGCGTGAGTTCTTC. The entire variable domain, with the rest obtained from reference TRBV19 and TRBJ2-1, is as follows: DGGITQSPKYLFRKEGQNVTLSCEQNLNHDAMYWYRQDPGQGLRLIYYSQIVNDFQKGDIAEGYSVSREKKESFPLTVTSAQKNPTAFYLCASSIGTGTGREFFGPGTRLTVL.

This CDR3 is CASSSGQGADEKLFF. The CDR3 nucleotides read TGCGCCAGCAGCTCAGGACAGGGGGCGGATGAAAAACTGTTTTTT. J is TRBJ1-4 and V is TRBV5-1; the match to TRBD1 covers 11 bases. Germline V lookup: CDR1 SGHRS, CDR2 YFSETQ. The CDR3 runs to 15 residues. The ends lost 3 bases at V and 6 bases at J; junction bases unmatched: 4.

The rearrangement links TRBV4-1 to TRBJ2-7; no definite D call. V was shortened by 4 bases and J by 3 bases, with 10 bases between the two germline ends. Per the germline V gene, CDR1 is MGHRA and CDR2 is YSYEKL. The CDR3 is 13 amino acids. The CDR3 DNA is TGCGCCAGCAGCCGAAGCGATAGCTACGAGCAGTACTTC. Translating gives CASSRSDSYEQYF.

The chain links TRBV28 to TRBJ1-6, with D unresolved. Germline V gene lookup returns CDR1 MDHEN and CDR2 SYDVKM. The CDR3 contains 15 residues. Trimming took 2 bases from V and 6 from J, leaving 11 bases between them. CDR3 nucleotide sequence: TGTGCCAGCAGTTTAGAAGAGGCATCTAATTCACCCCTCCACTTT. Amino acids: CASSLEEASNSPLHF.

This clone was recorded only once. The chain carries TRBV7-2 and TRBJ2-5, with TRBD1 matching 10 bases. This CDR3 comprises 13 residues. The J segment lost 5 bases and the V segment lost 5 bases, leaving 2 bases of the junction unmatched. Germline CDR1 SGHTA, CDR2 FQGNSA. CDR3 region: CASSMDRGETQYF. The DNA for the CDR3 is TGTGCCAGCAGCATGGACAGGGGGGAGACCCAGTACTTC.

This CDR3 is CASSVPPGTDTQYF. CDR3 coding DNA: TGTGCCAGCAGCGTACCCCCCGGCACAGATACGCAGTATTTT. The chain uses TRBV9 and TRBJ2-3; no definite D call. V was trimmed by 1 base and J by 1 base, leaving 7 bases between them. The CDR3 sequence is 14 residues long. Germline CDR1 reads SGDLS; CDR2 reads YYNGEE.

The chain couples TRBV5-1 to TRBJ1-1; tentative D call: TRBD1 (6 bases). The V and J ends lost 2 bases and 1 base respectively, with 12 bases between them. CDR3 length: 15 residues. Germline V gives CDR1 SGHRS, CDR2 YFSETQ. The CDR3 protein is CASSFAGAPNTEAFF. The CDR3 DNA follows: TGCGCCAGCAGCTTTGCGGGGGCGCCGAACACTGAAGCTTTCTTT. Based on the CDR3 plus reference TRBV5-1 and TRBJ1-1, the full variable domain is KAGVTQTPRYLIKTRGQQVTLSCSPISGHRSVSWYQQTPGQGLQFLFEYFSETQRNKGNFPGRFSGRQFSNSRSEMNVSTLELGDSALYLCASSFAGAPNTEAFFGQGTRLTVV.

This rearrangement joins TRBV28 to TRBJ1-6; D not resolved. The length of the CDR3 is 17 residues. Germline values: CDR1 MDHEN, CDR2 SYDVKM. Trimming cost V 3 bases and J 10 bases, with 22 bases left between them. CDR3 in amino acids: CASSFQGSGVDWSPLHF. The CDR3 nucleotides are TGTGCCAGCAGTTTTCAAGGGTCCGGGGTAGATTGGTCACCCCTCCACTTT.

CDR3 in amino acids: CASSEVLDTEAFF. The DNA of the CDR3 is TGTGCCAGCAGTGAAGTACTGGACACTGAAGCTTTCTTT. This chain uses TRBV2 with TRBJ1-1; D gene unclear. This CDR3 has 13 residues. The V gene lost 1 base and the J gene lost 3 bases, with 6 bases spanning the gap. Germline V lookup: CDR1 SNHLY, CDR2 FYNNEI.

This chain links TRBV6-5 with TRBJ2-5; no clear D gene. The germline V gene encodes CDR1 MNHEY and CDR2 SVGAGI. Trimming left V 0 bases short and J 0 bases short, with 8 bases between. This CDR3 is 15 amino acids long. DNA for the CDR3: TGTGCCAGCAGTTACTCGGCAGGCTACCAAGAGACCCAGTACTTC. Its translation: CASSYSAGYQETQYF.

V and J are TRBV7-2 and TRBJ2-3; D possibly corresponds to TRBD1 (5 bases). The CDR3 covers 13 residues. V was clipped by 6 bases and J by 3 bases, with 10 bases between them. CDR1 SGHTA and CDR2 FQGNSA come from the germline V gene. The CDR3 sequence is CASSPTGTDTQYF. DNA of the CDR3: TGTGCCAGCAGTCCAACAGGTACAGATACGCAGTATTTT.

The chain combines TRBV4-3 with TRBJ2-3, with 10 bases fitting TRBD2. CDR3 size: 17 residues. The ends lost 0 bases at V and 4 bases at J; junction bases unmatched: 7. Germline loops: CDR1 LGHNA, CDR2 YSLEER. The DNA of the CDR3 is TGCGCCAGCAGCCAAGATGTCCTAGCGGGGGAGGCAGATACGCAGTATTTT. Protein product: CASSQDVLAGEADTQYF.